This T cell receptor (beta chain) came from a study of patients and donors after allogeneic stem cell transplantation. TCRdb passed the RT-PCR reads through MiXCR, listing each CDR3 protein once. This table holds under 200,000 distinct CDR3 sequences, 30% found once. The germline V gene has CDR1 MNHEY and CDR2 SVGAGI. V lost 9 bases, J lost 2 bases, and 9 bases stayed unmatched. The CDR3 is made up of 15 amino acids. This clonotype was found many times. This TCR was recovered from a human donor who was either an allogeneic HSCT recipient or a stem cell or donor lymphocyte infusion donor (not recorded which). It is not recorded whose cells these are; they may come from a transplant donor. The sequenced sample consisted of blood, either unsorted or a sorted T cell fraction (not recorded which). The chain uses TRBV6-5 and TRBJ1-2; 10 bases fit TRBD1. The CDR3 protein is CARSSGQGWNYGYTF. Here the CDR3 DNA reads TGTGCCAGATCTTCGGGACAGGGGTGGAACTATGGCTACACCTTC.